This passage covers 21 T cell receptor beta chains from one sample sequenced in a study of CD8 T cells in Susac syndrome. Random hexamers were used to reverse transcribe an amount of about 0.45 to 1 ug RNA. TCRdb reprocessed the immunoSEQ multiplex PCR reads with MiXCR, giving one entry per CDR3 protein. The table has about 150,000 distinct CDR3 sequences, just under 95% seen once. The sample comprised CD8+ T cells from PBMCs. These receptors were obtained from a human donor with multiple sclerosis.

The chain joins TRBV9 to TRBJ2-1; 10 nucleotides agree with TRBD1. Germline values: CDR1 SGDLS, CDR2 YYNGEE. The CDR3 is 16 residues long. The J segment lost 3 bases and the V segment lost 3 bases, leaving 6 bases of the junction unmatched. CDR3 in DNA: TGTGCCAGCAGCGCGGGGGACAGGGGTTACTACAATGAGCAGTTCTTC. Translation gives CASSAGDRGYYNEQFF.

The chain is built from TRBV9 and TRBJ1-2, with D possibly matching TRBD1 (6 bases). This CDR3 is 12 amino acids long. The V end was cut by 3 bases, the J end by 8 bases, with 11 bases between. The V gene's germline CDR1 is SGDLS and CDR2 YYNGEE. The CDR3 DNA reads as TGTGCCAGCAGCGGAGGGGGTTTAGGCTACACCTTC. Its protein product is CASSGGGLGYTF.

This chain's CDR3 is CASSLAGRTRAGETQYF. For the CDR3, the DNA is TGTGCCAGCAGCTTGGCCGGAAGGACTAGGGCGGGAGAGACCCAGTACTTC. This sequence joins TRBV5-6 and TRBJ2-5; the match to TRBD2 covers 7 bases. V was pared by 0 bases and J by 4 bases, with 12 bases of the junction left unmatched. Germline CDR1 reads SGHDT; CDR2 reads YYEEEE. The CDR3 extends over 17 amino acids.

V and J are TRBV2 and TRBJ1-2; unclear D gene. The CDR3 is 13 residues long. The V gene's germline CDR1 is SNHLY and CDR2 FYNNEI. V was clipped by 7 bases and J by 5 bases, with 14 bases between them. The CDR3 coding sequence is TGTGCCAGCATGGGCAGGTCATGGTATGGCTACACCTTC. Its protein is CASMGRSWYGYTF.

This clonotype was detected only once. This chain connects TRBV12-3 or TRBV12-4 to TRBJ1-5; no definite D call. V was shortened by 5 bases and J by 0 bases, with 14 bases between the two germline ends. CDR3 length equals 16 residues. The CDR3 loop is CASSPAWAHSNQPQHF. The DNA of the CDR3 is TGTGCCAGCAGTCCCGCCTGGGCCCATAGCAATCAGCCCCAGCATTTT.

The chain recombines TRBV6-2 or TRBV6-3 with TRBJ2-7, with unresolved D. CDR3 length: 12 amino acids. Trimming took off 4 bases at V and 7 bases at J, with 11 bases between the two ends. Looked up from germline, CDR1 is MNHEY and CDR2 is SVGEGT. The CDR3 here is CASSFSRGEQYF. CDR3 nucleotide sequence: TGTGCCAGCAGTTTCTCACGTGGGGAGCAGTACTTC.

This CDR3 reads CASSFGRQGEVGYTF. The CDR3 nucleotides are TGTGCCAGCAGCTTTGGGCGGCAGGGCGAAGTTGGCTACACCTTC. The V call is TRBV7-9, the J call TRBJ1-2, with D possibly matching TRBD1 (5 bases). The germline gives CDR1 SEHNR, CDR2 FQNEAQ (reference sequence). The V and J ends lost 3 bases and 7 bases respectively, with 18 bases between them. CDR3 length: 15 amino acids.

The J gene is TRBJ2-5, the V gene TRBV29-1; 9 bases map to TRBD2. This CDR3 comprises 16 residues. The germline gives CDR1 SQVTM, CDR2 ANQGSEA. The J segment lost 0 bases and the V segment lost 7 bases, leaving 12 bases of the junction unmatched. The CDR3 DNA reads TGCAGCGCCGTAATACTAGCGGGTTCTTACCAAGAGACCCAGTACTTC. It translates to CSAVILAGSYQETQYF.

This chain uses TRBV7-9 with TRBJ1-5, with TRBD1 identical over 11 bases. CDR1 is SEHNR and CDR2 is FQNEAQ in the germline V gene (reference sequence). V shed 3 bases, J shed 6 bases, and the junction held 13 bases outside the gene matches. This CDR3 is built from 18 residues. Here the CDR3 DNA reads TGTGCCAGCAGCTTGATAACTGGCCGGACAGGGGGCCCTCAGCCCCAGCATTTT. This gives the protein CASSLITGRTGGPQPQHF.

The chain is built from TRBV28 and TRBJ2-5; 8 bases map to TRBD1. Germline V gene data show CDR1 as MDHEN and CDR2 as SYDVKM. With V trimmed by 8 bases and J by 2 bases, 10 bases remained unmatched. The CDR3 covers 15 residues. The CDR3 nucleotides read TGTGCCAGCGGGGGAATATGGACAGGGCAAGAGACCCAGTACTTC. Residues: CASGGIWTGQETQYF.

The genes are TRBV2 and TRBJ2-2, with 11 bases identical to TRBD1. The CDR3 runs to 16 residues. Germline V lookup: CDR1 SNHLY, CDR2 FYNNEI. The ends lost 7 bases at V and 5 bases at J; junction bases unmatched: 9. The CDR3: CASTISGTGGTGELFF. The CDR3 DNA reads TGTGCCAGCACTATATCCGGGACAGGGGGAACCGGGGAGCTGTTTTTT.

V gene TRBV7-9 combines with J gene TRBJ2-5; D unclear. The CDR3 totals 12 residues. V was shortened by 5 bases and J by 4 bases, with 8 bases between the two germline ends. The V gene's germline CDR1 is SEHNR and CDR2 FQNEAQ (reference sequence). In DNA, the CDR3 is TGTGCCAGCAGCCCCACAAGAGAGACCCAGTACTTC. It yields the protein CASSPTRETQYF.

This chain connects TRBV14 to TRBJ1-4, with 8 bases that match TRBD1. CDR1 and CDR2 from the germline V gene are SGHDN and FVKESK. CDR3 size: 15 residues. After removal of 4 bases from V and 4 bases from J, the junction contained 5 bases not matched to a gene. This CDR3 is CASSRRDRSNEKLFF. The DNA for the CDR3 is TGTGCCAGCAGCCGCCGGGACAGGAGTAATGAAAAACTGTTTTTT.

V and J are TRBV20-1 and TRBJ1-3; 9 nucleotides match TRBD1. The CDR3 loop spans 14 amino acids. The V segment lost 4 bases and the J segment 4 bases; nucleotides outside the gene matches: 5. Germline V gives CDR1 DFQATT, CDR2 SNEGSKA (reference sequence). The CDR3 sequence is CSATRDREGNTIYF. CDR3 DNA sequence: TGCAGTGCTACCCGGGACAGGGAAGGAAACACCATATATTTT.

The rearrangement joins TRBV13 to TRBJ1-5; TRBD1 is a possible D gene (5 bases). CDR1 is PRHDT and CDR2 is FYEKMQ in the germline V gene (reference sequence). Trimming left V 3 bases short and J 5 bases short, with 11 bases between. CDR3 length: 14 amino acids. DNA for the CDR3: TGTGCCAGCAGCTTGGGGACGGCTTATCAGCCCCAGCATTTT. Translated, it gives CASSLGTAYQPQHF.

This clonotype was seen only once. The gene calls are TRBV20-1 and TRBJ2-6; D gene ambiguous. The CDR3 runs 13 residues. V was shortened by 6 bases and J by 0 bases, with 6 bases between the two germline ends. The germline V gene has CDR1 DFQATT and CDR2 SNEGSKA (reference sequence). The CDR3 loop is CSASHSGANVLTF. DNA of the CDR3: TGCAGTGCCAGCCACTCTGGGGCCAACGTCCTGACTTTC.

The chain combines TRBV5-1 with TRBJ2-5, with D unclear. This CDR3 is built from 15 residues. The germline gives CDR1 SGHRS, CDR2 YFSETQ. V shed 4 bases and J shed 5 bases, with 18 bases lying between them. The CDR3 is CASSDPGRFVETQYF. The CDR3 nucleotides are TGCGCCAGCAGCGATCCCGGGCGTTTTGTGGAGACCCAGTACTTC.

V usage is TRBV28 and J usage is TRBJ1-2; D ambiguous. This CDR3 contains 14 residues. CDR1 and CDR2 from the germline V gene are MDHEN and SYDVKM. Trimming cost V 7 bases and J 3 bases, with 15 bases left between them. The CDR3 loop reads CASTTRASYYGYTF. As DNA, the CDR3 is TGTGCCAGCACAACCCGGGCCTCATACTATGGCTACACCTTC.

The chain is built from TRBV13 and TRBJ1-2; TRBD1 is a possible D gene (5 bases). V was cut by 1 base and J by 7 bases, with 10 bases left in between. The CDR3 runs 13 residues. Germline CDR1 is PRHDT and CDR2 is FYEKMQ (reference sequence). CDR3 nucleotides: TGTGCCAGCAGCTTAGCCAGGGAGGCTGGCTACACCTTC. Its translation is CASSLAREAGYTF.

In its sample, this clonotype was seen a few times. The CDR3 sequence is CASSPGLAGAYEQYF. The CDR3 DNA follows: TGTGCCAGCAGCCCCGGACTAGCGGGAGCCTACGAGCAGTACTTC. This chain joins TRBV7-6 and TRBJ2-7; 13 bases are shared with TRBD2. Germline CDR1 reads SGHVS; CDR2 reads FNYEAQ. The CDR3 has 15 amino acids. V was clipped by 5 bases and J by 2 bases; unmatched bases: 3.

The genes are TRBV3-1 and TRBJ2-5; 11 bases line up with TRBD1. Looked up from germline, CDR1 is LGHDT and CDR2 is YNNKEL (reference sequence). The ends lost 2 bases at V and 3 bases at J; junction bases unmatched: 8. CDR3 length: 17 amino acids. The CDR3 reads CASSQREGTGGKETQYF. The CDR3 nucleotides are TGTGCCAGCAGCCAACGAGAAGGGACAGGGGGAAAAGAGACCCAGTACTTC.